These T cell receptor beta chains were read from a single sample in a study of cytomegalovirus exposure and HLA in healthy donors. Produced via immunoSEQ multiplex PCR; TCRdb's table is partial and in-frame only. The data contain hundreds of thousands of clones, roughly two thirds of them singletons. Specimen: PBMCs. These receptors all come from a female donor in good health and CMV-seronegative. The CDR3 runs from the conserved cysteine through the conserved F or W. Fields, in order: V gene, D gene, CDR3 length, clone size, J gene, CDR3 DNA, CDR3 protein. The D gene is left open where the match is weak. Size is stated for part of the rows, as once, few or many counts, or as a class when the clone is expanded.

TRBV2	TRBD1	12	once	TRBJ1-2	TGTGCCAGCACCAGGGGGATGATCGGCTACACCTTC	CASTRGMIGYTF
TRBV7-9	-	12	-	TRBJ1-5	TGTTCCAGCAGCGTAGACAGCCAGCCCCAGCATTTT	CSSSVDSQPQHF
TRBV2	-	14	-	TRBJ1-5	TGTGCCAGCAGTTCGGGACAAATGAATCAGCCCCAGCATTTT	CASSSGQMNQPQHF
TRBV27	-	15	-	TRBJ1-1	TGTGCCAGCAGTCCCGGACAGTTGGGGTCGGTCGAAGCTTTCTTT	CASSPGQLGSVEAFF
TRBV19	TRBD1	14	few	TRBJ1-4	TGTGCCAGTAGTATTGGGGACAGATATGAAAAACTGTTTTTT	CASSIGDRYEKLFF
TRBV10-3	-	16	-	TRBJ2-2	TGTGCCATCAGTCTCTTGGGGGGAGTAAGCACCGGGGAGCTGTTTTTT	CAISLLGGVSTGELFF
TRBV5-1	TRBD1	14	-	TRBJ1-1	TGCGCCAGCAGCCCGGGACAGGAAATCTCTGAAGCTTTCTTT	CASSPGQEISEAFF
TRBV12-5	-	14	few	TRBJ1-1	TGTGCTAGTGGCTACCCGACAGGGAACACTGAAGCTTTCTTT	CASGYPTGNTEAFF
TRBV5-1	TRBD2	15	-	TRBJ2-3	TGCGCCAGCAGCCCCGGACTAGCCAGCACAGATACGCAGTATTTT	CASSPGLASTDTQYF
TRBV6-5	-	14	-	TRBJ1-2	TGTGCCAGCAGGTCTCCAGGGGAGAGCGGTGGCTACACCTTC	CASRSPGESGGYTF
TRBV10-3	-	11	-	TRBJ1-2	TGTGCCAACGACCCAGGTCGCGGCTACACCTTC	CANDPGRGYTF
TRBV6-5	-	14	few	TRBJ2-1	TGTGCCAGCAGACCGCCGATGCGCTACAATGAGCAGTTCTTC	CASRPPMRYNEQFF
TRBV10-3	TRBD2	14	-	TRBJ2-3	TGTGCCATCAGTGAGGGACTAGCGGGAGCTACGCAGTATTTT	CAISEGLAGATQYF
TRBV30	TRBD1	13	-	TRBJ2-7	TGTGCCTGGACCACAGGGGTATCAGGCGAGCAGTACTTC	CAWTTGVSGEQYF
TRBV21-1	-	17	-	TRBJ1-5	TGTGCCAGCAGCAATCCCAGGGCCCTTTATAGCAATCAGCCCCAGCATTTT	CASSNPRALYSNQPQHF
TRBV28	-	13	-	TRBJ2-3	TGTGCCAGCAGTTTTAAGCCGGCAGATACGCAGTATTTT	CASSFKPADTQYF
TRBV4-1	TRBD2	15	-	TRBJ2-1	TGCGCCAGCAGCCCCGGGACTAGCGGGTACAATGAGCAGTTCTTC	CASSPGTSGYNEQFF
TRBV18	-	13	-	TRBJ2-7	TGTGCCAGCTCACAGGGGTCAACCTACGAGCAGTACTTC	CASSQGSTYEQYF
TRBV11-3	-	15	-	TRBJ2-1	TGTGCCAGCAGCTTAGCGGGGAGCTCCTACAATGAGCAGTTCTTC	CASSLAGSSYNEQFF
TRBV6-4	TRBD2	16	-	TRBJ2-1	TGTGCCAGCAGTGAGGAGGGCGGGGGGCCCCTGAATGAGCAGTTCTTC	CASSEEGGGPLNEQFF
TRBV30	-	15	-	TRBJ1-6	TGTGCCTGGGGTATATTGAGCTCCTATAATTCACCCCTCCACTTT	CAWGILSSYNSPLHF
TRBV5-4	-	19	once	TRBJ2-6	TGTGCCAGCAGCCCCGCTGGACTCGGGGGAAGCTCTGGGGCCAACGTCCTGACTTTC	CASSPAGLGGSSGANVLTF
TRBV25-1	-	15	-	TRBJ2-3	TGTGCCAGCAGTGATGGGGGCAGGGGACAAGATACGCAGTATTTT	CASSDGGRGQDTQYF
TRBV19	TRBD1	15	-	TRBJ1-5	TGTGCCAGTAGTATTGACAGGGGGCTCGATCAGCCCCAGCATTTT	CASSIDRGLDQPQHF
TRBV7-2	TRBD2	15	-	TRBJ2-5	TGTGCCAGCAGCTTATGGGGGAGGGCCGACAAGACCCAGTACTTC	CASSLWGRADKTQYF
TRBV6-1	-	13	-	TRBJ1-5	TGTGCCAGCAGTCAAACAGGTTCCCAGCCCCAGCATTTT	CASSQTGSQPQHF
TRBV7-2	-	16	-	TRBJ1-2	TGTGCCAGCAGCCGACAGGTTTCATCAAATAACTATGGCTACACCTTC	CASSRQVSSNNYGYTF
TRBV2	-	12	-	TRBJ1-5	TGTGCCACCGAGAACAGCAATCAGCCCCAGCATTTT	CATENSNQPQHF
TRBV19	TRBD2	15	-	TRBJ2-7	TGTGCCAGTAGTATTTCGTCTAGCGGGAGCTACGAGCAGTACTTC	CASSISSSGSYEQYF
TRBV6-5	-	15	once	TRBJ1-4	TGTGCCACCTCGCTCCAGGGCCTCTTTAATGAAAAACTGTTTTTT	CATSLQGLFNEKLFF
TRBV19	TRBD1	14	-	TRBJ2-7	TGTGCCAGTAGTAGGGACAGGGGGGCGTCCGAGCAGTACTTC	CASSRDRGASEQYF
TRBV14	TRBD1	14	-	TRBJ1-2	TGTGCCAGCAGCCACTCGGGACAGCGCTATGGCTACACCTTC	CASSHSGQRYGYTF
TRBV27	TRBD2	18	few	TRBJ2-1	TGTGCCAGCAGGCTGGGACTAGCGCGGGGCGGCGCCTACAATGAGCAGTTCTTC	CASRLGLARGGAYNEQFF
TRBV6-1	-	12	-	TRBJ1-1	TGTGCCAGCACGGGGTTGAACACTGAAGCTTTCTTT	CASTGLNTEAFF
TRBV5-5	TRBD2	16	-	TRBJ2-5	TGTGCCAGCAGCAAACAGACGACTAGCGGGAGGGAGACCCAGTACTTC	CASSKQTTSGRETQYF
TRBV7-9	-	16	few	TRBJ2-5	TGTGCCAGCAGCCGGAATGGGGCTCTCAGGCAAGAGACCCAGTACTTC	CASSRNGALRQETQYF
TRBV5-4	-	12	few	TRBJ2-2	TGTGCCAGCAGCTCCAAGGGGGGGGAGCTGTTTTTT	CASSSKGGELFF